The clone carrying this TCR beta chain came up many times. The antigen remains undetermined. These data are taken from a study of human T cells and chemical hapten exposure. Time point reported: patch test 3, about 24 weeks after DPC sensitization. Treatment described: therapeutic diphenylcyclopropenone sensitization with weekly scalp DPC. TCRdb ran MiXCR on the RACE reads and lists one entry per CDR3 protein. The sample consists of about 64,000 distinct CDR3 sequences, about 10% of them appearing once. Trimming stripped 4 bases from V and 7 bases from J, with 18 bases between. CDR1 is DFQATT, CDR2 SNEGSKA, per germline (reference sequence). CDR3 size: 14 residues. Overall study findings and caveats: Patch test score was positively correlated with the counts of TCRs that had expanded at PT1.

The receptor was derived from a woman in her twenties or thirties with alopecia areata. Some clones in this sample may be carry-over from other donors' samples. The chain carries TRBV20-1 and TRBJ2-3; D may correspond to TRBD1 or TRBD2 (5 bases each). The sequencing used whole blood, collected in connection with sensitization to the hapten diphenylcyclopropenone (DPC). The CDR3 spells CSAIRDPAKNTQYF. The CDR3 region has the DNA TGCAGTGCTATCCGGGACCCTGCAAAGAATACGCAGTATTTT.